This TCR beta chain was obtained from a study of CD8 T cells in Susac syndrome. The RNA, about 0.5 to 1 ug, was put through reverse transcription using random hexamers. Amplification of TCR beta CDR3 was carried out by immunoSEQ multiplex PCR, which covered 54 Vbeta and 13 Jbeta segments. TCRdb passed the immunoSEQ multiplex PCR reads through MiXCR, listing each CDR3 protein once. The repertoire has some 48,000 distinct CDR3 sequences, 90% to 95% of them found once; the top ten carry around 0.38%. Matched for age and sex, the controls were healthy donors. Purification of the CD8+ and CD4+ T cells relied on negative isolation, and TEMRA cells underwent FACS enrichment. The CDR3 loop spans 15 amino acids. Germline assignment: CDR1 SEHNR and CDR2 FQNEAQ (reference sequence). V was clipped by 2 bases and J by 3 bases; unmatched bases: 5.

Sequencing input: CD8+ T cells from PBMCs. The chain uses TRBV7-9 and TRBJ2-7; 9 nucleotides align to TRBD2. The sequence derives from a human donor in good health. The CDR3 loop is CASSLPPSGIYEQYF. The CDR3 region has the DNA TGTGCCAGCAGCTTACCACCTAGCGGGATCTACGAGCAGTACTTC.